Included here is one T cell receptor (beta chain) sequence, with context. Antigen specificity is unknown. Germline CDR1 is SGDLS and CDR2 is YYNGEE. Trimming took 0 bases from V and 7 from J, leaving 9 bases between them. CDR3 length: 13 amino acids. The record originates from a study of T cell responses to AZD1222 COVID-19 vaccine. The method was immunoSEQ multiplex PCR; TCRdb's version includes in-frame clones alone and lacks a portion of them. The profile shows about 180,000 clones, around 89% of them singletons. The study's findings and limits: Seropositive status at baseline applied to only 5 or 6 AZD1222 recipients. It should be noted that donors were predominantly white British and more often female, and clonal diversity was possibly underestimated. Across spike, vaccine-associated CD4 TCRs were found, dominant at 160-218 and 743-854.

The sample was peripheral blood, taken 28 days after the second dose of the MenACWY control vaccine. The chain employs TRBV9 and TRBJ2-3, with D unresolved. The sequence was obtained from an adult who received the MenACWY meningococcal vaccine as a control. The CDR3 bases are TGTGCCAGCAGCGTAGGAGGTGGGAATACGCAGTATTTT. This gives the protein CASSVGGGNTQYF.